Listed here are 2 T cell receptor beta chains from one sample, sequenced in a study of T cell repertoires in cytomegalovirus infection. MiXCR, run by TCRdb on the reads, gives a single entry per CDR3 protein. The sample yields a few hundred thousand distinct CDR3 sequences, over 7.5% seen once. Material for sequencing was PBMCs. The receptors come from a human donor in good health (CMV status not recorded). Some clones in this sample may be carry-over from other donors' samples.

This clonotype was detected many times. The gene calls are TRBV7-3 and TRBJ1-1; D is uncertain. Germline V gene sequence: CDR1 SGHTA, CDR2 FQGTGA. The V end lost 5 bases, the J end lost 7 bases, and 14 bases lay between the germline ends. This CDR3 has 13 amino acids. In nucleotides, the CDR3 is TGTGCCAGCAGCCCAAAGGGCCGTTTTGAAGCTTTCTTT. As protein: CASSPKGRFEAFF.

In its sample, this clonotype was seen many times. The V gene is TRBV4-2, the J gene TRBJ1-1; D might be TRBD1 (5 bases). The CDR3 is 13 amino acids. V shed 5 bases and J shed 3 bases, with 10 bases lying between them. CDR1 LGHNA and CDR2 YNFKEQ come from the germline V gene. CDR3 region: CASSYGADTEAFF. In nucleotides, the CDR3 is TGTGCCAGCAGCTACGGGGCCGACACTGAAGCTTTCTTT.